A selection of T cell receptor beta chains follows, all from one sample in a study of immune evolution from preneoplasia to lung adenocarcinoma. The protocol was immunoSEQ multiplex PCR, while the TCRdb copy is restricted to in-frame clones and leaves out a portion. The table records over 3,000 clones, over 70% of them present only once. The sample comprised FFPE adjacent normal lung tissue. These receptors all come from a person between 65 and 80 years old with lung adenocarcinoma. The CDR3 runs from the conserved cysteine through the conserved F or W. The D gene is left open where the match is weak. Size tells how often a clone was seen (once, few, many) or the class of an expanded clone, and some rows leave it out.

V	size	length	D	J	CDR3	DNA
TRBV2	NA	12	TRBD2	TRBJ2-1	CASSPTSGREFF	TGTGCCAGCAGTCCGACTAGCGGGAGGGAGTTCTTC
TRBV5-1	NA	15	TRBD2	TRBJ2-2	CASSPSGSGTGELFF	TGCGCCAGCAGCCCCAGCGGGAGCGGCACCGGGGAGCTGTTTTTT
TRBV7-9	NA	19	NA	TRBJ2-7	CAGSTTGTDPKWGFDEQYF	TGTGCCGGCAGTACGACCGGGACGGACCCTAAGTGGGGTTTCGACGAGCAGTACTTC
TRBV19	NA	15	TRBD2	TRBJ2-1	CASRRGGSSYNEQFF	TGTGCCAGTAGGCGGGGCGGGAGCTCCTACAATGAGCAGTTCTTC
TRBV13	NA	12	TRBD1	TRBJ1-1	CATSTGDSEAFF	TGTGCCACCTCTACTGGGGACAGTGAAGCTTTCTTT
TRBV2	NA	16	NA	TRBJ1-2	CASIGRPLYSNYGYTF	TGTGCCAGCATAGGGAGGCCCCTGTATTCTAACTATGGCTACACCTTC
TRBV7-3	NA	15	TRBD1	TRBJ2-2	CASSYGTGVTGELFF	TGTGCCAGCAGCTACGGGACAGGGGTGACCGGGGAGCTGTTTTTT
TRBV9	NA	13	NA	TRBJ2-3	CASSGLQEDTQYF	TGTGCCAGCAGCGGACTACAGGAGGATACGCAGTATTTT
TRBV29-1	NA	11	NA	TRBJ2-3	CSVAEAGTQYF	TGCAGCGTTGCGGAGGCAGGGACGCAGTATTTT
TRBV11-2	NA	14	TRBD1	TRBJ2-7	CASSLGQGFYEQYF	TGTGCCAGCAGCTTGGGACAGGGATTTTACGAGCAGTACTTC
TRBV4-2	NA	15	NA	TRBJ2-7	CASSQTPSNAYEQYF	TGTGCCAGCAGCCAGACCCCGAGTAACGCCTACGAGCAGTACTTC
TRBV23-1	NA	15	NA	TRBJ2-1	CASSQSDAGANEQFF	TGCGCCAGCAGTCAATCTGACGCAGGGGCTAATGAGCAGTTCTTC
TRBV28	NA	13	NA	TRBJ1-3	CASKIQAGNTIYF	TGTGCCAGCAAAATTCAGGCTGGAAACACCATATATTTT
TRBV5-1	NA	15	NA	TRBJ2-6	CASSLYSSGANVLTF	TGCGCCAGCAGCTTGTACTCTTCTGGGGCCAACGTCCTGACTTTC
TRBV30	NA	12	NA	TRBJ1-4	CAWSNLREKLFF	TGTGCCTGGAGTAATCTTCGGGAAAAACTGTTTTTT
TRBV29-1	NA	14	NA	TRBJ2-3	CSFLTGLLTDTQYF	TGCAGCTTCCTTACAGGGCTTTTAACAGATACGCAGTATTTT
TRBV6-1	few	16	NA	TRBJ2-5	CASSERLGGNQETQYF	TGTGCCAGCAGTGAGAGGTTGGGCGGAAACCAAGAGACCCAGTACTTC
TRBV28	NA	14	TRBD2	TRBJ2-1	CASILTSGYNEQFF	TGTGCCAGCATACTGACTAGCGGTTACAATGAGCAGTTCTTC
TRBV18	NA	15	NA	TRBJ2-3	CASSPNQGRTDTQYF	TGTGCCAGCTCACCAAATCAGGGGCGCACAGATACGCAGTATTTT
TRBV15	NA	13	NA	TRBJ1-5	CATSPTGREPQHF	TGTGCCACCAGCCCGACTGGAAGGGAGCCCCAGCATTTT
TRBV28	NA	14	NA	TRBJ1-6	CASSLRGLGSPLHF	TGTGCCAGCAGTTTACGGGGCTTGGGTTCACCCCTCCACTTT
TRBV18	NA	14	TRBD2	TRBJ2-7	CASSPGAGDYEQYF	TGTGCCAGCTCACCAGGGGCGGGGGACTACGAGCAGTACTTC
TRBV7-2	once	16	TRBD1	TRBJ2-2	CASTARTGEFTGELFF	TGTGCCAGCACCGCTCGGACAGGGGAATTTACCGGGGAGCTGTTTTTT
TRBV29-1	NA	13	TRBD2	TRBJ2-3	CSVELAGRETQYF	TGCAGCGTTGAACTAGCGGGAAGGGAGACGCAGTATTTT
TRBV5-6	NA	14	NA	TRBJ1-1	CASSFGQPVTEAFF	TGTGCCAGCAGCTTCGGACAGCCAGTCACTGAAGCTTTCTTT
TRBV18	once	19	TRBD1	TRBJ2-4	CASSPIFTGGGGAKNIQYF	TGTGCCAGCTCACCAATATTTACAGGGGGCGGAGGTGCCAAAAACATTCAGTACTTC
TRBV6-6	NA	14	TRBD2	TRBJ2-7	CASTDLAAHSEQYF	TGTGCCAGCACCGACCTAGCGGCCCATTCCGAGCAGTACTTC
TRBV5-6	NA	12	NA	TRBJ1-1	CASSSVDTEAFF	TGTGCCAGCAGCTCGGTAGACACTGAAGCTTTCTTT